The entry below gives a single TCR beta chain sequence along with its context. Its target is not known. These data belong to a study of cytomegalovirus exposure and HLA in healthy donors. Study-level results: CMV serostatus was the sole immune exposure information available. Later analysis indicated greater clonal expansion among HLA-associated TCR beta chains than among equally common other chains.

With 60 Vbeta and 13 Jbeta primers, the PCR was carried out. The authors' processing: Later reanalysis found around 80 million unique TCR beta chains, roughly 10 million of them shared. The data were produced by immunoSEQ multiplex PCR, yet TCRdb's version contains in-frame clones alone and is incomplete. For V, J and clone size, that table is used; D and trimming come from the DNA. The sample holds approximately 50,000 clones, 65% to 90% seen once. V trimming: 2 bases; J trimming: 8 bases; junction bases outside the gene matches: 5. CDR1 is MDHEN and CDR2 is SYDVKM in the germline V gene. CDR3 size: 15 residues.

This sequence joins TRBV28 and TRBJ2-1; TRBD2 matches 11 bases. The material sequenced was PBMCs. This receptor was identified in a man younger than 40 in good health and CMV-seronegative. The CDR3 nucleotides read TGTGCCAGCAGTTTACTAGCGGGAGGTCTCGATGAGCAGTTCTTC. Its translation is CASSLLAGGLDEQFF.